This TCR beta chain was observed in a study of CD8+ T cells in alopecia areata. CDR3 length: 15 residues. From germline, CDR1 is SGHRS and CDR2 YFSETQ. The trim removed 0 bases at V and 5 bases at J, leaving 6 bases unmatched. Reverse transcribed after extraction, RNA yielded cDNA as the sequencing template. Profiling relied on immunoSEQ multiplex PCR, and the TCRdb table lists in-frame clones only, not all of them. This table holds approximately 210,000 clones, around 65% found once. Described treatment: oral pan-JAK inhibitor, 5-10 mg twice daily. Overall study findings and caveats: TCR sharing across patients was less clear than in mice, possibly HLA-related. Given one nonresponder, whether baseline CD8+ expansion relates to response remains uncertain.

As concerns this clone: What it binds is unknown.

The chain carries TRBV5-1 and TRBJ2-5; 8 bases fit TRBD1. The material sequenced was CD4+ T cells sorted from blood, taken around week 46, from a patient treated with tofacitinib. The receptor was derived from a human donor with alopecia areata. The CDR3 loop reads CASSLGTGTRETQYF. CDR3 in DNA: TGCGCCAGCAGCTTGGGGACAGGGACCAGGGAGACCCAGTACTTC. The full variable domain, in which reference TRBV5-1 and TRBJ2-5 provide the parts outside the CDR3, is KAGVTQTPRYLIKTRGQQVTLSCSPISGHRSVSWYQQTPGQGLQFLFEYFSETQRNKGNFPGRFSGRQFSNSRSEMNVSTLELGDSALYLCASSLGTGTRETQYFGPGTRLLVL.